These 31 T cell receptor beta chains were all obtained from the same sample, sequenced in a study of T cell clusters in autoimmune cytopenias. Multiplex touch-down PCR amplified TRB using TRB-A and TRB-B pools in one tube. With the multiplex PCR reads reprocessed, TCRdb shows one record per CDR3 protein and no DNA. The specimen's table records 8,500 to 9,000 distinct CDR3 sequences. Some 34,000 genome equivalents of blood DNA were amplified for TRB. Sequences were obtained from peripheral blood. These receptors were taken from a human donor with an autoimmune cytopenia or autoimmune hepatitis (not recorded which).

V gene TRBV10-2 combines with J gene TRBJ2-2; no DNA is available, so the TRBD2 call from TCRdb remains unchecked. The CDR3 runs to 15 residues. From germline, CDR1 is WSHSY and CDR2 SAAADI. CDR3 sequence: CASRLSGPWTGELFF.

Its frequency marks this clonotype as medium-sized. The V and J genes are TRBV12-3 or TRBV12-4 and TRBJ2-1; as DNA is missing, the TRBD1 call by TCRdb cannot be tested. The CDR3 runs to 14 residues. CDR3 region: CASSFREAYNEQFF.

The CDR3 protein is CAWSLRGGGNQPQHF. The gene calls are TRBV30 and TRBJ1-5; TCRdb's D call, TRBD1, is unchecked because there is no DNA. Germline V gene data show CDR1 as GTSNPN and CDR2 as SVGIG (reference sequence). This CDR3 comprises 15 residues.

This clonotype is called medium-sized based on its frequency. V is TRBV19 and J is TRBJ1-5; checking the TCRdb D call of TRBD1 is not possible without DNA. CDR1 is LNHDA and CDR2 is SQIVND in the germline V gene (reference sequence). The CDR3 sequence is 14 residues long. CDR3 sequence: CASSPGSYNQPQHF.

The chain recombines TRBV12-3 or TRBV12-4 with TRBJ2-2; the D gene TCRdb calls, TRBD1, cannot be checked with no DNA. The CDR3 spans 14 residues. CDR3 region: CASTKGGATGELFF.

This clonotype is labeled medium-sized based on frequency. The V gene is TRBV18, the J gene TRBJ2-3. Germline CDR1 reads KGHSH; CDR2 reads LQKENI. The CDR3 has 14 residues. This chain's CDR3 is CASSPPRATDTQYF.

V usage is TRBV10-3 and J usage is TRBJ2-7; TCRdb outputs TRBD1, but without DNA this stays unchecked. Germline CDR1 is ENHRY and CDR2 is SYGVKD. This CDR3 is 19 amino acids long. The CDR3 here is CAISESGQYTATGSYEQYF.

This clonotype is medium-sized by frequency. This rearrangement joins TRBV19 to TRBJ2-3. CDR1 is LNHDA, CDR2 SQIVND, per germline (reference sequence). CDR3 length: 12 amino acids. The CDR3 reads CASSIGTDTQYF.

The chain combines TRBV11-2 with TRBJ2-7. From germline, CDR1 is SGHAT and CDR2 FQNNGV. The CDR3 has 13 residues. CDR3 region: CASSLGLAYEQYF.

In terms of frequency, this clonotype is medium-sized. The chain has TRBV29-1 and TRBJ2-3; there is no DNA to check the TCRdb D call of TRBD2. This CDR3 region has 14 residues. Germline V gene data show CDR1 as SQVTM and CDR2 as ANQGSEA. The CDR3 here is CSAASGSSTDTQYF.

By frequency, this clonotype registers medium-sized (0.01 to 0.1%). The V and J genes are TRBV19 and TRBJ1-2; the D call of TRBD1 rests on TCRdb alone, since no DNA is present to check it. CDR1 is LNHDA, CDR2 SQIVND, per germline (reference sequence). The CDR3 length is 12 residues. The chain's CDR3 is CASSIIGTGYTF.

The chain recombines TRBV6-1 with TRBJ2-3; the TCRdb D gene call, TRBD1, has no DNA to confirm it. The CDR3 has 15 residues. CDR1 is MNHNS and CDR2 is SASEGT in the germline V gene. The CDR3 loop is CASSPRGGKTDTQYF.

The chain recombines TRBV6-1 with TRBJ1-1. CDR1 and CDR2 (germline): MNHNS, SASEGT. This CDR3 is built from 15 residues. The CDR3 loop is CASSDRSVGNTEAFF.

This clonotype ranks as medium-sized in terms of frequency. V is TRBV6-6 and J is TRBJ2-3; TCRdb reports TRBD2, a call that lacks DNA to check it against. This CDR3 is 16 amino acids long. Germline CDR1 MNHNY, CDR2 SVGAGI (reference sequence). The CDR3 region is CASSLGRLADTDTQYF.

The chain employs TRBV27 and TRBJ1-6; TCRdb lists TRBD1, though no DNA is available to test this call. Germline V gene data show CDR1 as MNHEY and CDR2 as SMNVEV (reference sequence). The length of the CDR3 is 15 residues. CDR3 sequence: CASSYSPGQNSPLHF.

In terms of frequency, this clonotype is medium-sized (0.01 to 0.1%). The V call is TRBV6-2 or TRBV6-3, the J call TRBJ1-2. Germline V gene lookup returns CDR1 MNHEY and CDR2 SVGEGT. CDR3 length: 13 residues. The CDR3 protein is CASSYGSGYGYTF.

The V and J genes are TRBV13 and TRBJ1-1; TCRdb calls TRBD1, which cannot be checked without DNA. Germline V CDR1 and CDR2: PRHDT, FYEKMQ (reference sequence). The CDR3 is made up of 17 amino acids. Here the CDR3 reads CASSYHPTDIANTEAFF.

The chain links TRBV27 to TRBJ1-2; checking the TCRdb D call of TRBD1 is not possible without DNA. Looked up from germline, CDR1 is MNHEY and CDR2 is SMNVEV (reference sequence). The CDR3 is 14 residues long. This chain's CDR3 is CASRRTGSNYGYTF.

In terms of frequency, this clonotype is medium-sized. CDR3 residues: CSVAPEGIFETQYF. V usage is TRBV29-1 and J usage is TRBJ2-5; the TCRdb D gene call, TRBD1, has no DNA to confirm it. The germline V gene encodes CDR1 SQVTM and CDR2 ANQGSEA. The CDR3 spans 14 residues.

The chain couples TRBV27 to TRBJ1-6; TCRdb calls TRBD1, which cannot be checked without DNA. CDR3 size: 16 residues. Germline V CDR1 and CDR2: MNHEY, SMNVEV (reference sequence). The chain's CDR3 is CASSPDRDRANSPLHF.

This clonotype is deemed medium-sized by its frequency. This chain uses TRBV19 with TRBJ1-6; with no DNA, the TCRdb D assignment of TRBD1 cannot be verified. CDR1 is LNHDA, CDR2 SQIVND, per germline (reference sequence). The CDR3 is 17 residues long. The chain's CDR3 is CASSTGTGSSYNSPLHF.

This rearrangement joins TRBV18 to TRBJ2-7. The length of the CDR3 is 12 residues. Germline V lookup: CDR1 KGHSH, CDR2 LQKENI. CDR3 loop: CASSPRGYEQYF.

This clonotype is labeled medium-sized (0.01 to 0.1%) based on frequency. V usage is TRBV29-1 and J usage is TRBJ1-1; TCRdb names TRBD1, which stays unverified in the absence of DNA. CDR3 size: 15 residues. CDR1 and CDR2 (germline): SQVTM, ANQGSEA. The CDR3 spells CSMRGTGVSSAEAFF.

This chain uses TRBV11-1 with TRBJ2-7; TCRdb proposes TRBD2, but this gene call is untestable without DNA. In germline, CDR1 is SGHAT, CDR2 FQDESV (reference sequence). The CDR3 runs to 11 residues. This CDR3 reads CASRSGETQYF.

This chain links TRBV19 with TRBJ1-5; absent DNA, TCRdb's TRBD1 call cannot be checked. The germline V gene has CDR1 LNHDA and CDR2 SQIVND (reference sequence). The CDR3 length is 17 residues. This chain's CDR3 is CASSIAGTGGSNQPQHF.

This clonotype is identified as medium-sized (0.01 to 0.1%) from frequency. The chain recombines TRBV11-1 with TRBJ1-6. CDR1 and CDR2 from the germline V gene are SGHAT and FQDESV (reference sequence). This CDR3 is built from 13 residues. The chain's CDR3 is CASSGNINSPLHF.

The chain is built from TRBV14 and TRBJ2-2; TCRdb reports TRBD1, a call that lacks DNA to check it against. Germline V CDR1 and CDR2: SGHDN, FVKESK. This CDR3 region has 15 residues. This chain's CDR3 is CASSQPQAGAGELFF.

Its frequency marks this clonotype as medium-sized. The chain couples TRBV29-1 to TRBJ2-6; there is no DNA to check the TCRdb D call of TRBD1. Germline CDR1 and CDR2: SQVTM and ANQGSEA. The CDR3 runs 16 residues. CDR3 in amino acids: CSVAWGDPSGANVLTF.

Its frequency marks this clonotype as medium-sized (0.01 to 0.1%). This chain connects TRBV30 to TRBJ2-2; the D gene TCRdb calls, TRBD1, cannot be checked with no DNA. The germline V gene has CDR1 GTSNPN and CDR2 SVGIG (reference sequence). There are 14 residues in the CDR3. CDR3 amino acids: CAWSDVGGSGELFF.

The rearrangement links TRBV6-1 to TRBJ2-1; TCRdb lists TRBD1, though no DNA is available to test this call. Germline CDR1 reads MNHNS; CDR2 reads SASEGT. This CDR3 has 12 amino acids. The CDR3 region is CATRVLPFNSFF.

The gene calls are TRBV18 and TRBJ1-1; the D gene TCRdb calls, TRBD1, cannot be checked with no DNA. The germline V gene has CDR1 KGHSH and CDR2 LQKENI. CDR3 length: 15 residues. This CDR3 is CASSPPVQGATEAFF.